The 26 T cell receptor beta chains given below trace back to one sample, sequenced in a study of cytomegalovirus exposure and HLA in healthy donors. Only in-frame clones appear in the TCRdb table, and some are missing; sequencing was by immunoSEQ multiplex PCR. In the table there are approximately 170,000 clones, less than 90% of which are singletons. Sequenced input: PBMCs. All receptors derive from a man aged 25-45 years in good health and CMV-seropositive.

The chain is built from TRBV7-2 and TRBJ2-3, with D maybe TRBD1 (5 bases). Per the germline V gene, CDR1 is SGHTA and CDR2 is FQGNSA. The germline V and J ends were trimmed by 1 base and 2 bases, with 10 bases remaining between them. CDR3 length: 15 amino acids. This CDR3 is CASSLGQLDTDTQYF. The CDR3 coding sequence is TGTGCCAGCAGCTTAGGACAGTTAGACACAGATACGCAGTATTTT.

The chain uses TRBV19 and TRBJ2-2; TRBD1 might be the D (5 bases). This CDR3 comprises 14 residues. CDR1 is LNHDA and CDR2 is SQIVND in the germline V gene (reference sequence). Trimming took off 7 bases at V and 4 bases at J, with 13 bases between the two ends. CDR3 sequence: CASNRQGSTGELFF. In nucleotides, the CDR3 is TGTGCCAGTAACCGGCAGGGTAGCACCGGGGAGCTGTTTTTT.

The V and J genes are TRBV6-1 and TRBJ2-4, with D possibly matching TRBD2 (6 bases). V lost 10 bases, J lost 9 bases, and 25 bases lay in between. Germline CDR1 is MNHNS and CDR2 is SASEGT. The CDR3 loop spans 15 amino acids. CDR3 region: CATLPTGLQLGIQYF. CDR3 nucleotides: TGTGCCACCTTACCCACGGGACTCCAACTAGGCATTCAGTACTTC.

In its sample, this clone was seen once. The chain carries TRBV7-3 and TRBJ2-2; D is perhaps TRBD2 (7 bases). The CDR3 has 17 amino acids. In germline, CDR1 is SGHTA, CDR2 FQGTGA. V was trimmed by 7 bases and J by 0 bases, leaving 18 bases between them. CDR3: CASIPWGGNSNTGELFF. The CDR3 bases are TGTGCCAGCATTCCCTGGGGGGGCAATTCGAACACCGGGGAGCTGTTTTTT.

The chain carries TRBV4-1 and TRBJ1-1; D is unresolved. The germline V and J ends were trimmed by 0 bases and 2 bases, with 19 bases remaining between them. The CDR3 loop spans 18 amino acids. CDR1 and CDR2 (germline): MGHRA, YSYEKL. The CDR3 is CASSQEGPSWGVNTEAFF. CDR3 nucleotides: TGCGCCAGCAGCCAAGAAGGTCCTTCCTGGGGAGTAAACACTGAAGCTTTCTTT.

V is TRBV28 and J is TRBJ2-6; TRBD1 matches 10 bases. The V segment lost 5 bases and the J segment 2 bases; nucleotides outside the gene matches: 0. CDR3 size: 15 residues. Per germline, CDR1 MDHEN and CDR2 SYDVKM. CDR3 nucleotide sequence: TGTGCCAGCAGTGGGACAGGGGCTGGGGCCAACGTCCTGACTTTC. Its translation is CASSGTGAGANVLTF.

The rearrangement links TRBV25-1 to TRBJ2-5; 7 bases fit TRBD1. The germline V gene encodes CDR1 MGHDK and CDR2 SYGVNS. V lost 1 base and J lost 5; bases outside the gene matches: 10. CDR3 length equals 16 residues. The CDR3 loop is CASSESRQGYAETQYF. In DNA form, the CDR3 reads TGTGCCAGCAGTGAATCCCGACAGGGCTATGCGGAGACCCAGTACTTC.

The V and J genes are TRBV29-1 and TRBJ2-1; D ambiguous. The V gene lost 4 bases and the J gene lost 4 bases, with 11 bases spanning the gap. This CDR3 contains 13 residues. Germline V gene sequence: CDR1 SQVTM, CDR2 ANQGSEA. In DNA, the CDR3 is TGCAGCGTTGGAGGTCTATTTTACAATGAGCAGTTCTTC. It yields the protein CSVGGLFYNEQFF.

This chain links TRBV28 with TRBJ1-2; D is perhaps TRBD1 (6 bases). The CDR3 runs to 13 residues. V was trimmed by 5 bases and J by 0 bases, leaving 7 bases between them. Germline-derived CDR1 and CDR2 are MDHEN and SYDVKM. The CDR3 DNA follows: TGTGCCAGCAGTCGGACAGCTAACTATGGCTACACCTTC. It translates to CASSRTANYGYTF.

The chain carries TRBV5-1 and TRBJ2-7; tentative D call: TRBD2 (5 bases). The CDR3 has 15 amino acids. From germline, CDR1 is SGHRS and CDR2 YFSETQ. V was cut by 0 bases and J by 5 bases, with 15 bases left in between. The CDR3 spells CASSLALGSFDEQYF. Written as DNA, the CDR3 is TGCGCCAGCAGCTTGGCCTTAGGGAGCTTCGACGAGCAGTACTTC.

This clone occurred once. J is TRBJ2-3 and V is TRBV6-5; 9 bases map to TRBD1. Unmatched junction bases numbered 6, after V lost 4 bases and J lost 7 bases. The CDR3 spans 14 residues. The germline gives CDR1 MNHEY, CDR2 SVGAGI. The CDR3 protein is CASSSGTGLHTQYF. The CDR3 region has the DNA TGTGCCAGCAGTTCCGGGACAGGGTTACATACGCAGTATTTT.

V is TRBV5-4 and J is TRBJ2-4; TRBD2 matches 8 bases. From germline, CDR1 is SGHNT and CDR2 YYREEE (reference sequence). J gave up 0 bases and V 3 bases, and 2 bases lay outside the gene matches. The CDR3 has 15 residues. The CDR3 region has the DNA TGTGCCAGCAGCTCCGGGGGGGGAGCCAAAAACATTCAGTACTTC. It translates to CASSSGGGAKNIQYF.

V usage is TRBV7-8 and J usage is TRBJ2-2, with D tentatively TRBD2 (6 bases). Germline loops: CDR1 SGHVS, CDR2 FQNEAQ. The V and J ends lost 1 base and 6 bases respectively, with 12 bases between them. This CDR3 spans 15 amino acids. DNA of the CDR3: TGTGCCAGCAGCTTAGGAGGGGAGGCCGCCGGGGAGCTGTTTTTT. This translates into CASSLGGEAAGELFF.

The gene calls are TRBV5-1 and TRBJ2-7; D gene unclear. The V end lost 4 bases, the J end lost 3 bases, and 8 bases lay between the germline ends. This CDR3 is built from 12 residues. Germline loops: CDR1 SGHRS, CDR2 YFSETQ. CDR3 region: CASSEDYYEQYF. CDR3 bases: TGCGCCAGCAGCGAGGATTACTACGAGCAGTACTTC.

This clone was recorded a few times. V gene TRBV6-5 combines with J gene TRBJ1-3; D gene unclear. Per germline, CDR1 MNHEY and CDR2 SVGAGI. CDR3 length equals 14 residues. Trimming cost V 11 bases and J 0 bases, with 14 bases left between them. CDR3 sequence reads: CACRRESSGNTIYF. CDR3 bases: TGTGCCTGTCGGCGGGAAAGCTCTGGAAACACCATATATTTT.

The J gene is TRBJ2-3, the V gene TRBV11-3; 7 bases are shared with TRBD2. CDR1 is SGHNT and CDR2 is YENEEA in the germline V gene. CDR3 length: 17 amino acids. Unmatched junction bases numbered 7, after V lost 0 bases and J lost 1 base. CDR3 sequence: CASSLDLSRGGTDTQYF. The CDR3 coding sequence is TGTGCCAGCAGCTTAGATCTATCCCGGGGGGGCACAGATACGCAGTATTTT.

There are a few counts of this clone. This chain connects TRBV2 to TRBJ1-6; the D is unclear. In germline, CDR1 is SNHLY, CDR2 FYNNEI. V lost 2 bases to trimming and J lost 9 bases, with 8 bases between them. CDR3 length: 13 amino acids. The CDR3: CASSEREGSPLHF. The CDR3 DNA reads TGTGCCAGCAGTGAAAGAGAGGGTTCACCCCTCCACTTT. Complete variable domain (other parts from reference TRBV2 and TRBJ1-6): EPEVTQTPSHQVTQMGQEVILRCVPISNHLYFYWYRQILGQKVEFLVSFYNNEISEKSEIFDDQFSVERPDGSNFTLKIRSTKLEDSAMYFCASSEREGSPLHFGNGTRLTVT.

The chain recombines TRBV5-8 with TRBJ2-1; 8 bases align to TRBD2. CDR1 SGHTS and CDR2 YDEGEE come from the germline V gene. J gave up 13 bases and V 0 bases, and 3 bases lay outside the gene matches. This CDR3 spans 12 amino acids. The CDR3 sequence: CASSLAGGAQFF. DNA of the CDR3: TGTGCCAGCAGCTTGGCCGGGGGGGCCCAGTTCTTC.

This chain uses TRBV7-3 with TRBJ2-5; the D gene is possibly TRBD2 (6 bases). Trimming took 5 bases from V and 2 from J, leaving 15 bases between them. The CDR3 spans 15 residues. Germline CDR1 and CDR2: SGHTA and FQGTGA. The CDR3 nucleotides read TGTGCCAGCAGCGAGACAGCGGGCCTTCAAGAGACCCAGTACTTC. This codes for CASSETAGLQETQYF.

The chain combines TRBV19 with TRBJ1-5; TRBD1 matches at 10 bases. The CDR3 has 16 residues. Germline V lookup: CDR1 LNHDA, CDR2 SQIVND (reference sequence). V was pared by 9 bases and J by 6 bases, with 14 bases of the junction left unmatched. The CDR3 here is CASATFGTGVAQPQHF. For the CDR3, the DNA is TGTGCCAGCGCTACCTTTGGGACAGGGGTTGCTCAGCCCCAGCATTTT.

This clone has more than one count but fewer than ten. This CDR3 is CASSLYRDRGFYEQYF. The DNA of the CDR3 is TGTGCCAGCAGCCTATACCGGGACAGGGGGTTCTACGAGCAGTACTTC. The chain is built from TRBV27 and TRBJ2-7; 11 bases align to TRBD1. The V and J ends lost 6 bases and 3 bases, in that order; junction bases with no gene match: 10. The CDR3 is 16 residues long. CDR1 is MNHEY and CDR2 is SMNVEV in the germline V gene (reference sequence).

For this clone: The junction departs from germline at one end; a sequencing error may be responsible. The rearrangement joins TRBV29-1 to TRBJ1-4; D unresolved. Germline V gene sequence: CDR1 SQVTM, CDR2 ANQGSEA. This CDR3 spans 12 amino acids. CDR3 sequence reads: CSVEDVGENRLF. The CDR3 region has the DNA TGCAGCGTTGAAGATGTGGGTGAGAACAGACTTTTT.

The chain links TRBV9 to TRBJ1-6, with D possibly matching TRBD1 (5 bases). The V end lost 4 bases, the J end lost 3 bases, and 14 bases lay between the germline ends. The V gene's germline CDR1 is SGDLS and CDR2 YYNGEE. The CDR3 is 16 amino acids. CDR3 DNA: TGTGCCAGCAGCCCCGCAGGGTTTGGCTATAATTCACCCCTCCACTTT. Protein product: CASSPAGFGYNSPLHF.

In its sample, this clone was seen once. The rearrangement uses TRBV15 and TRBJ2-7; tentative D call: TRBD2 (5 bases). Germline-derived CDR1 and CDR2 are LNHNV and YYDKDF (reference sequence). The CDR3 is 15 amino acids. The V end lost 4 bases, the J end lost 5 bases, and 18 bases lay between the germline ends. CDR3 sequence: CATSIHGRGSDEQYF. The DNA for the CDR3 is TGTGCCACCAGCATTCATGGACGAGGGAGCGACGAGCAGTACTTC.

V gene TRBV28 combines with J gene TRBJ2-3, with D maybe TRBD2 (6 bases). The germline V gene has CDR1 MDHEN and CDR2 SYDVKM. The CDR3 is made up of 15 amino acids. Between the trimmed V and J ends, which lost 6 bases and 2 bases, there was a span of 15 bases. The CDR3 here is CASRRGGLYTDTQYF. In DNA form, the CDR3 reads TGTGCCAGCAGACGGGGAGGACTTTACACAGATACGCAGTATTTT.

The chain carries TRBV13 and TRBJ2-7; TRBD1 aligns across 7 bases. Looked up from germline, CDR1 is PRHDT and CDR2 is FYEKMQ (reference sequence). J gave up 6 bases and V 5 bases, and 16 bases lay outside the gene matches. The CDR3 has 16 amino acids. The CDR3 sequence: CASSGKTGMGLFEQYF. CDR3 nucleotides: TGTGCCAGCAGCGGAAAGACAGGGATGGGGCTGTTCGAGCAGTACTTC.